The clone carrying this T cell receptor beta chain was detected ten times or more. Its antigen is still unknown. This sample stems from a study of metastatic and nonmetastatic thyroid tumors. Study-wide context: Peripheral blood and tumor or nodule samples from malignant and benign thyroid patients were compared. Whole-study findings and limits: The study reportedly found significantly higher TCR beta diversity in malignant thyroid tumors than benign nodules, in blood and tumor.

Authors' data handling: The distant-metastasis classifier for papillary thyroid cancer was built from CDR3 differences across clinicopathological groups. TCRdb re-processed the PCR reads through MiXCR. The V and J calls here are based on TCRdb, not the publication. The sample shows about 30,000 clones, around 22% of them seen only once. Germline CDR1 SGHRS, CDR2 YFSETQ. V was pared by 0 bases and J by 1 base, with 7 bases between. The CDR3 runs to 14 residues. Patients were all untreated before their thyroid surgery. The sequenced sample was blood. This chain uses TRBV5-1 with TRBJ2-5, with D possibly TRBD1 on 6 matching bases. This sequence was found in a female donor with papillary thyroid cancer or a benign thyroid nodule (not recorded which). Some clones in this sample may be carry-over from other donors' samples. The CDR3 DNA sequence: TGCGCCAGCAGCTTGGGGGGGCTCCAAGAGACCCAGTACTTC. It codes for CASSLGGLQETQYF.